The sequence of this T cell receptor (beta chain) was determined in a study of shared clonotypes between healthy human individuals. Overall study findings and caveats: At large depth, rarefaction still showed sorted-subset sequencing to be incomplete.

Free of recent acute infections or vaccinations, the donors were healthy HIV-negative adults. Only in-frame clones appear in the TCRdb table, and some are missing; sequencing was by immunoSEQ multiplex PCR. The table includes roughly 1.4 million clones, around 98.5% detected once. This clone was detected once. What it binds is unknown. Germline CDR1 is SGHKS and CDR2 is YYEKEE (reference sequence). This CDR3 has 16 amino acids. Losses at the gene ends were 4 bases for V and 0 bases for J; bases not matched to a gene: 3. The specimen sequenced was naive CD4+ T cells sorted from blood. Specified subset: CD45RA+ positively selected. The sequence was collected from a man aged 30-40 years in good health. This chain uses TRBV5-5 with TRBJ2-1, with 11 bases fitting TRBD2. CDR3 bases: TGTGCCAGCAGCAAGACTAGCGGGGCCTCCTACAATGAGCAGTTCTTC. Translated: CASSKTSGASYNEQFF.